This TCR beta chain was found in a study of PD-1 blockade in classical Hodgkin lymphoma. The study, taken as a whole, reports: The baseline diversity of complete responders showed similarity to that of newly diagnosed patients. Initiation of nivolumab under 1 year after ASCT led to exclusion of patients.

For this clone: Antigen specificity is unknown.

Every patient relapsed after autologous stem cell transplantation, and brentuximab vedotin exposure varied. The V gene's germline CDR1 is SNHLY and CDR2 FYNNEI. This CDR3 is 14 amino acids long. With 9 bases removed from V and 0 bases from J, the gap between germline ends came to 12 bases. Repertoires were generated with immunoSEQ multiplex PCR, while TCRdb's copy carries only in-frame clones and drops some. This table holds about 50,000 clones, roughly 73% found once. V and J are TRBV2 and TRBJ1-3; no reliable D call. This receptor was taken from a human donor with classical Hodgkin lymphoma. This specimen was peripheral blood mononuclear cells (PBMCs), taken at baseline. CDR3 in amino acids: CASVPQVSGNTIYF. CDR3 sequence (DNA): TGTGCCAGTGTACCGCAGGTCTCTGGAAACACCATATATTTT.